What follows is one TCR beta chain and its context. The V segment lost 6 bases and the J segment 1 base; nucleotides outside the gene matches: 4. CDR1 is MNHEY, CDR2 SVGAGI, per germline. This CDR3 spans 14 amino acids. Participants, 18 to 89 years old, spanned under 25 US areas. This sample stems from a study of blood T cell repertoires in COVID-19. Study-level background: Collection of acute and convalescent COVID-19 samples took place in the United States, Italy and Spain. Sources were T cells, B-cell-depleted T cells, or PBMCs; the material itself was cDNA or gDNA.

The table came from immunoSEQ multiplex PCR; TCRdb's copy has only in-frame clones and leaves some out. The profile covers some 380,000 clones, with over 75% appearing a single time and approximately 2.1% taken by the ten largest. This sequence was found in a middle-aged woman with acute COVID-19. The chain combines TRBV6-5 with TRBJ2-3; 7 bases map to TRBD1. The specimen sequenced was PBMCs or T cells enriched from blood (not recorded which). DNA of the CDR3: TGTGCCAGCAGGACAGGGCCCCGCACAGATACGCAGTATTTT. Its protein is CASRTGPRTDTQYF.